This T cell receptor (beta chain) appears in the sequencing data of a study of T-cell reconstitution after alpha-beta-depleted transplantation in children. The TCRbeta library was prepared with unique molecular identifiers. TCRdb reprocessed the PCR reads with MiXCR, giving one entry per CDR3 protein. There are 200,000 to 300,000 distinct CDR3 sequences in the sample; about 11% occur only once, and 2.6% lies in the top ten. This clonotype has a count of ten or more. The TCR was taken from a human donor who donated a stem cell graft to a child with acute lymphoblastic leukemia. Source: PBMCs from the stem cell graft donor, taken from the stem cell graft.

The CDR3 sequence: CSARRLRGAPDTQYF. The CDR3 DNA follows: TGCAGTGCTAGGCGCTTAAGGGGGGCCCCAGATACGCAGTATTTT. This rearrangement joins TRBV20-1 to TRBJ2-3, with D perhaps matching TRBD1 or TRBD2 (6 bases each). The V gene lost 3 bases and the J gene lost 4 bases, with 17 bases spanning the gap. Germline-derived CDR1 and CDR2 are DFQATT and SNEGSKA (reference sequence). CDR3 size: 15 residues.